This T cell receptor beta chain was profiled in a study of T-cell reconstitution after alpha-beta-depleted transplantation in children. The length of the CDR3 is 15 residues. With 8 bases removed from V and 3 bases from J, the gap between germline ends came to 17 bases. Molecular barcoding with unique molecular identifiers was used for the TCRbeta library. TCRdb re-derived calls from the PCR reads in MiXCR, one entry per CDR3 protein. The table has roughly 50,000 distinct CDR3 sequences, 44% seen once. Sequencing was performed on PBMCs, mostly from graft donor cells, taken 360 days after TCRalphabeta/CD19-depleted stem cell transplant. The rearrangement links TRBV12-3 or TRBV12-4 to TRBJ2-1; D gene uncertain. The receptor's source is a male patient younger than 18 who had a stem cell transplant for acute lymphoblastic leukemia, so the T cells may come from the graft donor. The CDR3 region has the DNA TGTGCCAGCCGCTCGGTGGCACAGATCTACAATGAGCAGTTCTTC. Encoded protein: CASRSVAQIYNEQFF.